This TCR beta chain appears in the sequencing data of a study of CD8 T cells in ankylosing spondylitis. Regarding the study as a whole: Roughly eight highly homologous variants made up a TCR beta motif that seemed to typify ankylosing spondylitis blood. Prior work had noted some motif variants in reactive arthritis blood and synovial fluid. As reported, disease-linked clones showed significant enrichment in matched ankylosing spondylitis synovial fluid.

Via MiXCR, TCRdb re-called the 5' RACE reads, giving one row per CDR3 protein. This repertoire shows around 340,000 distinct CDR3 sequences, about 14% found once; its top ten account for 0.9% to 1.2%. V lost 4 bases and J lost 1; bases outside the gene matches: 8. Germline CDR1 and CDR2: MNHEY and SMNVEV (reference sequence). The CDR3 is 16 residues long. This clonotype has more than one count but fewer than ten. What it binds is unknown. Sequencing was carried out using blood, either unsorted or a sorted T cell fraction (not recorded which). This sequence originates from a male donor with ankylosing spondylitis or in good health (not recorded which). This chain uses TRBV27 with TRBJ2-3; 7 nucleotides agree with TRBD1. CDR3 nucleotides: TGTGCCAGCAGTTGGAGAACAGGGGCACGCACAGATACGCAGTATTTT. It yields the protein CASSWRTGARTDTQYF.